This TCR beta chain was found in a study of radiotherapy plus CTLA-4 blockade in lung cancer. Study overall: For 18% of patients, objective responses occurred, and around 31% had disease control. Study-wide findings and caveats: Best predicting response, reportedly, were early blood T cell clone dynamics, with interferon-beta. Radiotherapy with ipilimumab was followed by blood expansion of tumor-derived clones.

The assay was immunoSEQ multiplex PCR, and TCRdb's table has in-frame clones only and misses some. This table has 95,000 to 150,000 clones, around 90% appearing once. This clone came up once. Its antigen is still unknown. Patients in the study, people with chemo-refractory metastatic non-small-cell lung cancer, received focal radiation plus ipilimumab CTLA-4 blockade. The sequence was collected from a human donor with non-small cell lung cancer that progressed on radiotherapy plus ipilimumab. This specimen consisted of peripheral blood, obtained from a patient treated with radiotherapy plus ipilimumab.

The CDR3 DNA follows: TGCGCCAGCAGCTTGGGGACAGGGCTAAAGGGATCTGGGGCCAACGTCCTGACTTTC. Translating gives CASSLGTGLKGSGANVLTF. The V call is TRBV5-1, the J call TRBJ2-6; 8 nucleotides align to TRBD1. The CDR3 totals 19 residues. V was clipped by 0 bases and J by 1 base; unmatched bases: 9. Per the germline V gene, CDR1 is SGHRS and CDR2 is YFSETQ.